Below are 6 T cell receptor beta chains sequenced from a single sample in a study of tumor and adjacent non-tumor tissue in lung cancer. No cell sorting was done before RNA was extracted from the tissue. Three rounds of nested PCR, following a modified ARM-PCR protocol, produced the TCRbeta library. TCRdb recomputed calls from the multiplex PCR reads with MiXCR, one row per CDR3 protein. This table holds 120,000 or so distinct CDR3 sequences, over 65% found once. Material: lung tumor tissue. These receptors originate from a man younger than 45 with non-small cell lung cancer.

This clonotype has only one observation. V usage is TRBV12-3 or TRBV12-4 and J usage is TRBJ1-1, with 8 positions matching TRBD1. The V gene end was trimmed by 6 bases and the J gene end by 5 bases; junction bases not matched to a gene: 5. This CDR3 contains 13 residues. DNA of the CDR3: TGTGCCAGCAGCCAGACAGGGGAGACTGAAGCTTTCTTT. Its translation is CASSQTGETEAFF.

As regards this clonotype: Sequence at one end of the junction differs from germline and may be a read error. The chain joins TRBV11-2 to TRBJ2-1, with 9 bases matching TRBD2. The CDR3 covers 16 residues. Per germline, CDR1 SGHAT and CDR2 FQNNGV. In DNA, the CDR3 is TGTGCCAGCAGCCAGGGGCTGGCGGGAGGGTACAGTGAGCATTTCTTC. It specifies CASSQGLAGGYSEHFF. The full variable domain, in which reference TRBV11-2 and TRBJ2-1 provide the parts outside the CDR3, is EAGVAQSPRYKIIEKRQSVAFWCNPISGHATLYWYQQILGQGPKLLIQFQNNGVVDDSQLPKDRFSAERLKGVDSTLKIQPAKLEDSAVYLCASSQGLAGGYSEHFFGPGTRLTVL.

The chain uses TRBV12-3 or TRBV12-4 and TRBJ1-1, with D perhaps TRBD1 (6 bases). The CDR3 sequence is 14 residues long. Trimming cost V 6 bases and J 5 bases, with 16 bases left between them. Written as DNA, the CDR3 is TGTGCCAGCAGGCGCTGGGGGCGCAAGACTGAAGCTTTCTTT. Translation gives CASRRWGRKTEAFF.

This clonotype was counted between two and nine times. A read error is possible here, since a much larger clone lies one base away. The chain employs TRBV20-1 and TRBJ2-3; D is unresolved. This CDR3 has 18 amino acids. Trimming pared 0 bases from V and 6 bases from J, leaving 25 bases between. Germline V gene sequence: CDR1 DFQATT, CDR2 SNEGSKA (reference sequence). The DNA of the CDR3 is TGCAGTGCTAGAGATGGATTAGGTAACCCAAGCCATTTGGATACGCAGTATTTT. This codes for CSARDGLGNPSHLDTQYF.

The CDR3 coding sequence is TGCGCCAGCAGCCCCGGACTAGCGGAAGGACCAGATACGCAGTATTTT. Its protein product is CASSPGLAEGPDTQYF. V and J are TRBV10-1 and TRBJ2-3, with 10 bases aligning to TRBD2. There are 16 residues in the CDR3. Per germline, CDR1 WNHNN and CDR2 SYGVQD (reference sequence). V shed 6 bases and J 4 bases; nucleotides not matched to a gene: 10.

With respect to this clonotype: An end of the junction does not agree with germline; a read error may underlie this. V and J are TRBV20-1 and TRBJ1-5; D possibly corresponds to TRBD1 (5 bases). The CDR3 spans 13 residues. The germline gives CDR1 DFQATT, CDR2 SNEGSKA (reference sequence). The CDR3 nucleotides are TGCAGTGTTAGAGTGGGGGTGGATCAGTCCCAGCATTTT. Its protein is CSVRVGVDQSQHF.